This is a list of T cell receptor beta chains from one sample in a study of T cells in Graves' hyperthyroidism and ophthalmopathy. TCRdb ran MiXCR on the multiplex PCR reads and lists one entry per CDR3 protein. This sample has under 450,000 distinct CDR3 sequences; more than 15% occur once, and the top ten carry 7.7%. The sequenced sample consisted of blood. All receptors come from a woman under 30 with Graves' hyperthyroidism. CDR3s include the opening cysteine and the closing phenylalanine or tryptophan. A D gene is named only where the DNA matches it firmly. Size is omitted from some rows. Given values are once, few, many or a class for expanded clones.

clone_size d_call j_call v_call cdr3_nt cdr3_aa
many - TRBJ2-3 TRBV6-1 TGTGCCAGCAGGCTCGGACAGACCCCTTTCCCAGATACGCAGTATTTT CASRLGQTPFPDTQYF
- - TRBJ1-4 TRBV5-5 TGTGCCAGCACAAGTCTACAGGGAGGAGAACTGTTTTTT CASTSLQGGELFF
many TRBD1 TRBJ1-1 TRBV3-1 TGTGCCAGCCGCCCAGGGGGCGAGGGCACTGAAGCTTTCTTT CASRPGGEGTEAFF
many - TRBJ2-5 TRBV20-1 TGCAGCCCCCTCCTGTCTGAGACCCAGTACTTC CSPLLSETQYF
many - TRBJ1-3 TRBV12-3/TRBV12-4 TGTGCCAGCAGTGGGGGGAACGGAAACACCATATATTTT CASSGGNGNTIYF
- - TRBJ2-2 TRBV7-6 TGTGCCAGCAGCTTCCAGGCCGGGGAGCTGTTTTTT CASSFQAGELFF
- - TRBJ2-1 TRBV5-5 TGTGCCAGCAGCCCCCCCGGACAAGAGTTGTTCTTC CASSPPGQELFF
few - TRBJ1-3 TRBV12-3/TRBV12-4 TGTGCCAGCAGTTTAGACCCTCCAGGAAACACCATATATTTT CASSLDPPGNTIYF
few TRBD2 TRBJ2-1 TRBV6-2/TRBV6-3 TGTGCCAGAGGCTTCCCTGAGACTAGCGGGGGGGCGCCATACAATGAGCAGTTCTTC CARGFPETSGGAPYNEQFF
many TRBD2 TRBJ2-3 TRBV29-1 TGCAGCGTTGACCCGACTAGCTCTGGTACGCAGTATTTT CSVDPTSSGTQYF
- - TRBJ2-1 TRBV29-1 TGCAGCGTGGCCCCGGGGCAGAGGATGTTCTTC CSVAPGQRMFF
- - TRBJ2-1 TRBV9 TGTGCCAGCAGCCCGAAGGGGGACAATGAGCAGTTCTTC CASSPKGDNEQFF
many - TRBJ2-3 TRBV11-2 TGTGCCAGCAGTCCCGGCGGGCGGGGGAACACAGGGACGCAGTATTTT CASSPGGRGNTGTQYF
- TRBD1 TRBJ1-1 TRBV2 TGTGCCAGCAGTGAAAGGAGGGGGCAGAGCACTGAAGCTTTCTTT CASSERRGQSTEAFF
many - TRBJ2-7 TRBV24-1 TGTGCCACCACCAAAACGGTCATCCACTCCCTCTACGAGCAGTACTTC CATTKTVIHSLYEQYF
many - TRBJ1-2 TRBV5-1 TGCGCCAGCAGCTTAGGGGCGTATGGCTACACCTTC CASSLGAYGYTF
few TRBD1 TRBJ2-7 TRBV6-1 TGTGCCAGCATGGTTGCGCAGGGGGCATACGAGCAGTACTTC CASMVAQGAYEQYF
many TRBD2 TRBJ2-3 TRBV5-1 TGCGCCAGCAGCTTAGCCGTAGCGGGGGGCCGCACAGATACGCAGTATTTT CASSLAVAGGRTDTQYF
many TRBD1 TRBJ1-6 TRBV12-3/TRBV12-4 TGTGCCAGCAGTTTAGGTGGACAGGGCCGATCACCCCTCCACTTT CASSLGGQGRSPLHF
- - TRBJ2-7 TRBV7-2 TGTGCCAGCAGCTTAATACCGGGCGAGCAGTACTTC CASSLIPGEQYF
many TRBD2 TRBJ2-7 TRBV4-1 TGCGCCAGCAGCCAACAGGGGACTAGCACACGCGAGCAGTACTTC CASSQQGTSTREQYF
few - TRBJ2-3 TRBV13 TGTGCCAGTGCGGACACTAGCACAGATACGCAGTATTTT CASADTSTDTQYF
many - TRBJ1-3 TRBV12-3/TRBV12-4 TGTGCCAGCAGTTCAGACAGCCGCTCTGGAAACACCATATATTTT CASSSDSRSGNTIYF
many TRBD2 TRBJ2-7 TRBV20-1 TGCAGTGCTGAGATGGGGGGGAGCTCCTACGAGCAGTACTTC CSAEMGGSSYEQYF
many TRBD2 TRBJ2-1 TRBV6-1 TGTGCCAGCAATTTGGGGACTAGCGGGGGCTACAATGAGCAGTTCTTC CASNLGTSGGYNEQFF
few - TRBJ2-7 TRBV5-1 TGCGCCAGCAGCTTGGTTGGGGTGGCCTACGAGCAGTACTTC CASSLVGVAYEQYF
many TRBD1 TRBJ2-1 TRBV11-2 TGTGCCAGCAGCTCCCTAGGGACAGGAACCAATGAGCAGTTCTTC CASSSLGTGTNEQFF
many TRBD1 TRBJ2-7 TRBV6-2/TRBV6-3 TGTGCCAGCAGTGGAACCGGGACAGCCTCCTACGAGCAGTACTTC CASSGTGTASYEQYF
- - TRBJ1-2 TRBV6-5 TGTGCCAGCAGTTACGGGGACGGGTATGGCTACACCTTC CASSYGDGYGYTF
many - TRBJ2-1 TRBV6-1 TGTGCCAGCAGTTACGGCTTCAGCTCCTACAATGAGCAGTTCTTC CASSYGFSSYNEQFF
few TRBD2 TRBJ2-5 TRBV4-1 TGCGCCAGCAGCCAAGGAAATAGCGGGGTAGAGACCCAGTACTTC CASSQGNSGVETQYF
many - TRBJ2-7 TRBV4-1 TGCGCCAGCAGCTCGCAGACCGACTACGAGCAGTACTTC CASSSQTDYEQYF
- - TRBJ2-1 TRBV28 TGTGCCAGCAAGGAGGTGGGAGTTGAGCAGTTCTTC CASKEVGVEQFF
many - TRBJ2-7 TRBV11-3 TGTGCCAGCAGCCCAGATGGGGGGGCTCGGGAGCAGTACTTC CASSPDGGAREQYF
many TRBD1 TRBJ1-2 TRBV6-1 TGTGCCAGCAGCTCGACAGGGCTACTTTTCTATGGCTACACCTTC CASSSTGLLFYGYTF
many - TRBJ2-3 TRBV28 TGTGCCAGCAGTTTCGGACGGACCGATACGCAGTATTTT CASSFGRTDTQYF
many TRBD1 TRBJ2-1 TRBV12-3/TRBV12-4 TGTGCCAGCAGTTTTTTGGCCGGGACAGGGCGGAATGAGCAGTTCTTC CASSFLAGTGRNEQFF
many - TRBJ2-7 TRBV5-1 TGCGCCAGCAGGATAGGGAGCTCCTACGAGCAGTACTTC CASRIGSSYEQYF
- - TRBJ1-3 TRBV25-1 TGTGCCAGCAGATCGACCTCCTCTGGAAACACCATATATTTT CASRSTSSGNTIYF
- TRBD2 TRBJ2-1 TRBV7-7 TGTGCTAGCAGCGCCGGGACTACCAACTACAATGAGCAGTTCTTC CASSAGTTNYNEQFF
many TRBD2 TRBJ2-1 TRBV6-2/TRBV6-3 TGTGCCAGCAGTTCCTCCGGGACTAGCAGACCAGGAAGCTACAATGAGCAGTTCTTC CASSSSGTSRPGSYNEQFF
many TRBD1 TRBJ1-2 TRBV28 TGTGCCACCAGACTCGGGACAGACCGTAACTATGGCTACACCTTC CATRLGTDRNYGYTF
- - TRBJ1-2 TRBV29-1 TGCAGCGCCGTCGGGGATGGCTACACCTTC CSAVGDGYTF
- - TRBJ2-5 TRBV19 TGTGCCAGTAAATTGGGAGGAGGGAGAGAGACCCAGTACTTC CASKLGGGRETQYF
- - TRBJ2-1 TRBV6-1 TGTGCCAGCAGAGACGATCTAAGCCCCTACAATGAGCAGTTCTTC CASRDDLSPYNEQFF
many - TRBJ2-2 TRBV11-3 TGTGCCAGCAGCTTAGATCGGTCTAGCGTTGGGTCCGGGGAGCTGTTTTTT CASSLDRSSVGSGELFF
many - TRBJ2-7 TRBV6-6 TGTGCCAGCAGTTACTTCACAGGATCCCACGAGCAGTACTTC CASSYFTGSHEQYF
- TRBD2 TRBJ2-7 TRBV9 TGTGCCAGCAGCCCCCGGGAGCGGGAGGACTATGAGCAGTACTTC CASSPREREDYEQYF
many - TRBJ2-5 TRBV28 TGTGCCAGCAGTTTACCAGGGGGCGGGGGCCAAGAGACCCAGTACTTC CASSLPGGGGQETQYF
many - TRBJ2-7 TRBV27 TGTGCCAGCAGCTCAACAGGAACTTACTACGAGCAGTACTTC CASSSTGTYYEQYF
many - TRBJ2-5 TRBV11-2 TGTGCCAGCAGAAGTATCCGGCGGGATGTGGAGACCCAGTACTTC CASRSIRRDVETQYF